Each of the 20 T cell receptor beta chains below was sequenced from the same sample in a study of T-cell reconstitution after alpha-beta-depleted transplantation in children. It was with unique molecular identifiers that the TCRbeta library was prepared. TCRdb reprocessed the PCR reads via MiXCR and lists one record per CDR3 protein. The table lists some 600,000 distinct CDR3 sequences, approximately 13% of them singletons. The sample was PBMCs, mostly from graft donor cells, taken 360 days after TCRalphabeta/CD19-depleted stem cell transplant. The receptor source for this set is a male patient younger than 18 who had a stem cell transplant for acute myeloid leukemia, so the T cells may come from the graft donor.

The V and J genes are TRBV28 and TRBJ2-4; D is ambiguous. The CDR3 consists of 12 residues. V was cut by 5 bases and J by 8 bases, with 10 bases left in between. Germline CDR1 reads MDHEN; CDR2 reads SYDVKM. The CDR3 protein is CASSPTSYIQYF. The CDR3 DNA is TGTGCCAGCAGTCCTACGAGTTACATTCAGTACTTC.

The rearrangement links TRBV24-1 to TRBJ2-1; TRBD2 matches 9 bases. This CDR3 comprises 14 residues. V was pared by 5 bases and J by 8 bases, with 6 bases of the junction left unmatched. From germline, CDR1 is KGHDR and CDR2 SFDVKD. The CDR3 DNA sequence: TGTGCCACCAGTGCGGCGGGAGGGCCCGATGAGCAGTTCTTC. Its protein product is CATSAAGGPDEQFF.

This clonotype was seen only a few times. The chain employs TRBV7-8 and TRBJ2-7; TRBD2 agrees at 9 bases. The CDR3 loop spans 16 amino acids. Germline-derived CDR1 and CDR2 are SGHVS and FQNEAQ. Trimming cost V 3 bases and J 4 bases; bases outside gene matches: 10. CDR3 coding DNA: TGTGCCAGCAGCTTGACTAGCGGTGGAGGGAGTTACGAGCAGTACTTC. It is translated as CASSLTSGGGSYEQYF.

The CDR3 nucleotides read TGTGCCAGCAGTTTACGGGGGGTCCGCTCTGGGGCCAACGTCCTGACTTTC. Its translation: CASSLRGVRSGANVLTF. V gene TRBV28 combines with J gene TRBJ2-6, with 7 bases matching TRBD2. Germline trimming cut 2 bases from V and 0 bases from J; bases unmatched to any gene: 4. The CDR3 consists of 17 residues. CDR1 is MDHEN, CDR2 SYDVKM, per germline.

The genes are TRBV3-1 and TRBJ2-1, with 8 bases fitting TRBD2. There are 15 residues in the CDR3. Germline V gives CDR1 LGHDT, CDR2 YNNKEL (reference sequence). J was trimmed by 7 bases and V by 1 base; bases with no gene match: 6. In DNA form, the CDR3 reads TGTGCCAGCAGCCAAGCCGCGGGAGGTGAGAATGAGCAGTTCTTC. This encodes CASSQAAGGENEQFF.

A few counts support this clonotype. This rearrangement joins TRBV20-1 to TRBJ1-4, with 8 bases lining up with TRBD1. The CDR3 length is 13 residues. The germline V gene encodes CDR1 DFQATT and CDR2 SNEGSKA (reference sequence). The V gene end was trimmed by 3 bases and the J gene end by 3 bases; junction bases not matched to a gene: 0. CDR3 nucleotides: TGCAGTGCTAGGGACAGGGCTAATGAAAAACTGTTTTTT. Protein product: CSARDRANEKLFF.

The sample holds many counts of this clonotype. This chain connects TRBV12-3 or TRBV12-4 to TRBJ1-1; D unclear. The ends were cut back, 3 bases at V and 2 bases at J, with 10 bases in the middle. This CDR3 spans 14 amino acids. Here the CDR3 reads CASSLQDPNTEAFF. The CDR3 nucleotides are TGTGCCAGCAGTTTGCAGGACCCAAACACTGAAGCTTTCTTT.

A few counts support this clonotype. The CDR3 is CSAQIGETQYF. CDR3 coding DNA: TGCAGTGCTCAAATTGGGGAGACCCAGTACTTC. The chain links TRBV20-1 to TRBJ2-5; no reliable D call. The CDR3 spans 11 residues. Germline V lookup: CDR1 DFQATT, CDR2 SNEGSKA (reference sequence). Trimming left V 5 bases short and J 5 bases short, with 9 bases between.

V and J are TRBV6-1 and TRBJ2-3; 9 nucleotides match TRBD2. The CDR3 totals 16 residues. Germline CDR1 and CDR2: MNHNS and SASEGT. V lost 10 bases to trimming and J lost 4 bases; unmatched junction nucleotides: 15. Here the CDR3 DNA reads TGTGCCACCGAGGGAGGCGGGAGGGCCAGTGCAGATACGCAGTATTTT. It encodes CATEGGGRASADTQYF.

This CDR3 reads CASSLVGLAGVRADTQYF. The CDR3 nucleotides are TGCGCCAGCAGCTTGGTGGGACTAGCGGGAGTACGCGCAGATACGCAGTATTTT. The chain links TRBV5-1 to TRBJ2-3; 14 nucleotides line up with TRBD2. This CDR3 contains 18 residues. Germline assignment: CDR1 SGHRS and CDR2 YFSETQ. Trimming removed 0 bases from V and 4 bases from J; junction bases left unmatched: 7.

The rearrangement links TRBV12-3 or TRBV12-4 to TRBJ2-1, with D tentatively TRBD2 (6 bases). Trimming shortened V by 9 bases and J by 3 bases, and 15 bases separated the two germline ends. This CDR3 has 14 amino acids. In DNA, the CDR3 is TGTGCCAGTAGCGGAGGAAACTTCTACAATGAGCAGTTCTTC. Residues: CASSGGNFYNEQFF.

In nucleotides, the CDR3 is TGTGCCAGCAGCAAATTTGCGGGAGTCTCGCCCGAGCAGTACTTC. It yields the protein CASSKFAGVSPEQYF. This chain uses TRBV21-1 with TRBJ2-7; whether TRBD2, the table's D call, matches the DNA was not checked. TRBV21-1 is shown as a pseudogene. This CDR3 is built from 15 residues.

This clonotype was observed many times. The V gene is TRBV27, the J gene TRBJ2-1, with a tentative D call TRBD2 (6 bases). The CDR3 runs 17 residues. Trimming took 2 bases from V and 4 from J, leaving 18 bases between them. From germline, CDR1 is MNHEY and CDR2 SMNVEV (reference sequence). The CDR3 protein is CASSLRAGRQFYNEQFF. The CDR3 DNA follows: TGTGCCAGCAGTTTAAGGGCCGGGAGACAGTTTTACAATGAGCAGTTCTTC.

On this clonotype: Just one base apart from a much larger clone, this may be a read error. The rearrangement joins TRBV6-2 or TRBV6-3 to TRBJ2-1; D perhaps matches TRBD2 (6 bases). This CDR3 has 16 residues. Germline V gene lookup returns CDR1 MNHEY and CDR2 SVGEGT. Trimming stripped 5 bases from V and 10 bases from J, with 24 bases between. CDR3 nucleotide sequence: TGTGCCAGCAGTCCCCGTTTTTGGGGGAGGACCAGGGAGCAGTTCTTC. Its protein product is CASSPRFWGRTREQFF.

The gene calls are TRBV20-1 and TRBJ2-3, with 11 positions matching TRBD2. The CDR3 is 14 residues long. The V gene end was trimmed by 5 bases and the J gene end by 5 bases; junction bases not matched to a gene: 6. The germline V gene encodes CDR1 DFQATT and CDR2 SNEGSKA (reference sequence). This CDR3 reads CSAAKTSGGDTQYF. For the CDR3, the DNA is TGCAGTGCTGCCAAAACTAGCGGGGGAGATACGCAGTATTTT.

The CDR3 protein is CASSDMTGSNEKLFF. The CDR3 DNA follows: TGCGCCAGCAGCGACATGACAGGATCTAATGAAAAACTGTTTTTT. The chain has TRBV5-1 and TRBJ1-4, with a tentative D call TRBD1 (6 bases). The CDR3 runs to 15 residues. V dropped 4 bases and J dropped 3 bases, with 13 bases sitting between them. Germline V CDR1 and CDR2: SGHRS, YFSETQ.

The table lists this clonotype with a few counts. The rearrangement uses TRBV11-1 and TRBJ2-1, with 9 nucleotides matching TRBD1. Germline values: CDR1 SGHAT, CDR2 FQDESV (reference sequence). The CDR3 runs to 14 residues. After removal of 5 bases from V and 1 base from J, the junction contained 0 bases not matched to a gene. The CDR3 nucleotides read TGTGCCAGCAGCGACAGGGGGTCCTACAATGAGCAGTTCTTC. Translating it yields CASSDRGSYNEQFF. Full variable domain (remainder filled in from reference TRBV11-1 and TRBJ2-1): EAEVAQSPRYKITEKSQAVAFWCDPISGHATLYWYRQILGQGPELLVQFQDESVVDDSQLPKDRFSAERLKGVDSTLKIQPAELGDSAMYLCASSDRGSYNEQFFGPGTRLTVL.

This clonotype has a handful of counts. This rearrangement joins TRBV12-3 or TRBV12-4 to TRBJ1-2; maybe TRBD1 (5 bases). The length of the CDR3 is 13 residues. The V end lost 3 bases, the J end lost 2 bases, and 7 bases lay between the germline ends. CDR3 in amino acids: CASSFWGNYGYTF. The CDR3 nucleotides read TGTGCCAGCAGTTTTTGGGGGAACTATGGCTACACCTTC.

This clonotype was seen a few times. The CDR3 region is CASSEIRAGGYYEQYF. CDR3 sequence (DNA): TGTGCCAGCAGCGAAATCCGGGCGGGAGGCTACTACGAGCAGTACTTC. J is TRBJ2-7 and V is TRBV28; 8 nucleotides agree with TRBD2. The J segment lost 3 bases and the V segment lost 6 bases, leaving 13 bases of the junction unmatched. This CDR3 is 16 amino acids long. Germline loops: CDR1 MDHEN, CDR2 SYDVKM. The whole variable domain, remainder taken from reference TRBV28 and TRBJ2-7, is DVKVTQSSRYLVKRTGEKVFLECVQDMDHENMFWYRQDPGLGLRLIYFSYDVKMKEKGDIPEGYSVSREKKERFSLILESASTNQTSMYLCASSEIRAGGYYEQYFGPGTRLTVT.

This chain links TRBV28 with TRBJ2-1; 11 bases match TRBD2. Germline V lookup: CDR1 MDHEN, CDR2 SYDVKM. CDR3 size: 19 residues. J was trimmed by 8 bases and V by 2 bases; bases with no gene match: 17. The CDR3 loop reads CASSLGWGLAGGGGDEQFF. The CDR3 nucleotides read TGTGCCAGCAGTTTAGGTTGGGGGCTAGCGGGAGGAGGGGGCGATGAGCAGTTCTTC.